This TCR beta chain was sequenced during a study of T cell repertoires in cytomegalovirus infection. About the research overall: CMV infection plus the matching HLA type was flagged by public TCR beta signatures. Notes on the study in general: HLA-C-restricted, CMV-specific TCR beta clonotypes were dominant ex vivo.

Germline trimming cut 0 bases from V and 9 bases from J; bases unmatched to any gene: 3. The CDR3 covers 15 residues. In germline, CDR1 is ENHRY, CDR2 SYGVKD. This clonotype was observed a handful of times. The antigen remains undetermined. TCRdb called the reads again in MiXCR, with one record for every CDR3 protein. The sample has about 740,000 distinct CDR3 sequences; about a third are singletons. J is TRBJ1-6 and V is TRBV10-3; 9 bases are shared with TRBD1. The sample taken for sequencing was PBMCs. The clonotype comes from a human donor in good health (CMV status not recorded). Some clones in this sample may be carry-over from other donors' samples. Written as DNA, the CDR3 is TGTGCCATCAGTGAGTCGGGGACAGGGTCTTCACCCCTCCACTTT. Protein sequence: CAISESGTGSSPLHF.